Sequencing of this T cell receptor (beta chain) was carried out in a study of shared clonotypes between healthy human individuals. Broader study findings: Estimated richness values were generally larger in naive subsets than in memory subsets. Having only a few donors restricted how much genetic and exposure-history diversity was captured.

The germline V gene encodes CDR1 SEHNR and CDR2 FQNEAQ (reference sequence). The CDR3 consists of 16 residues. Germline trimming cut 4 bases from V and 5 bases from J; bases unmatched to any gene: 14. It was roughly 210 ng DNA, approximately 28,000 T cell genomes, that sorted-subset replicate PCRs used. Assay used: immunoSEQ multiplex PCR; TCRdb lists only in-frame clones, some missing. The sample lists approximately 710,000 clones, about 90% seen once, with more than 30% in the top ten. This clone has just one count. Its antigen remains unidentified. The sequencing sample was made of memory CD8+ T cells from PBMCs. The subset: CD45RO+ cells pooled with CCR7-negative TemRA cells. This sequence was found in a man between 18 and 29 years old in good health. Some clones in this sample may be carry-over from other donors' samples. The chain couples TRBV7-9 to TRBJ2-7; 7 bases map to TRBD2. The CDR3 region has the DNA TGTGCCAGCAGCTCAATGGGGGGGGTGAAGATCCACGAGCAGTACTTC. Translating gives CASSSMGGVKIHEQYF.